These 27 T cell receptor beta chains originate from one sample sequenced in a study of a mutant IDH1 vaccine in newly diagnosed glioma. Described time point: baseline, week 1 (first vaccination visit). Sample treatment: pre-vaccination baseline after standard-of-care therapy. TCRdb's table, derived via immunoSEQ multiplex PCR, lists solely in-frame clones and lacks some. Of 70,000 to 100,000 clones listed, about four fifths were seen once; the top ten hold about 5.2%. Sequences were derived from PBMCs, sampled from a glioma patient treated with radiotherapy, temozolomide or both. These receptors originate from a man in his forties with glioma. Some clones in this sample may be carry-over from other donors' samples.

This clone was picked up one time. The V gene is TRBV19, the J gene TRBJ2-5, with D perhaps matching TRBD1 (6 bases). CDR1 is LNHDA and CDR2 is SQIVND in the germline V gene (reference sequence). The CDR3 contains 14 residues. V shed 5 bases and J shed 2 bases, with 12 bases lying between them. Written as DNA, the CDR3 is TGTGCCAGTAGTCCGCGACAGGCACAAGAGACCCAGTACTTC. It translates to CASSPRQAQETQYF.

This chain joins TRBV2 and TRBJ1-4; 8 bases map to TRBD1. The junction had 9 bases not matched to a gene; V was cut back by 5 bases and J by 7 bases. The CDR3 runs to 15 residues. The germline V gene encodes CDR1 SNHLY and CDR2 FYNNEI. Here the CDR3 DNA reads TGTGCCAGCAGTCAGGGGGCCGGAGGGAGTGAAAAACTGTTTTTT. This encodes CASSQGAGGSEKLFF.

This sequence joins TRBV10-1 and TRBJ1-4; D unclear. This CDR3 region has 13 residues. The V gene lost 7 bases and the J gene lost 8 bases, with 14 bases spanning the gap. Germline CDR1 reads WNHNN; CDR2 reads SYGVQD (reference sequence). This CDR3 reads CASIPDPAEKLFF. The CDR3 region has the DNA TGCGCCAGCATCCCAGACCCGGCGGAAAAACTGTTTTTT.

This sequence joins TRBV6-5 and TRBJ1-1; no reliable D call. In germline, CDR1 is MNHEY, CDR2 SVGAGI. The CDR3 runs 13 residues. Trimming removed 6 bases at V and 3 bases at J, with 11 bases between. The CDR3, as DNA: TGTGCCAGCAGCCCTGACCTGTACACTGAAGCTTTCTTT. This gives the protein CASSPDLYTEAFF.

V and J are TRBV18 and TRBJ1-1; unclear D gene. The CDR3 runs to 14 residues. The V end was cut by 0 bases, the J end by 1 base, with 6 bases between. CDR1 is KGHSH and CDR2 is LQKENI in the germline V gene. CDR3 amino acids: CASSPPVRNTEAFF. The CDR3 DNA reads as TGTGCCAGCTCACCACCCGTACGGAACACTGAAGCTTTCTTT.

There are a few counts of this clone. This rearrangement joins TRBV2 to TRBJ2-5; tentatively, D is TRBD2 (5 bases). Trimming took 6 bases from V and 1 from J, leaving 12 bases between them. The CDR3 has 14 residues. CDR1 and CDR2 from the germline V gene are SNHLY and FYNNEI. The CDR3 sequence: CASRSSLPQETQYF. In DNA form, the CDR3 reads TGTGCCAGCAGATCTAGCCTACCCCAAGAGACCCAGTACTTC.

This chain links TRBV19 with TRBJ1-2; 10 bases are a match to TRBD1. This CDR3 region has 14 residues. Trimming took 8 bases from V and 1 from J; bases not matched to a gene: 4. In germline, CDR1 is LNHDA, CDR2 SQIVND (reference sequence). The CDR3 sequence is CASDRTGGNYGYTF. CDR3 in DNA: TGTGCCAGTGACCGGACAGGGGGTAACTATGGCTACACCTTC.

The chain couples TRBV5-1 to TRBJ1-1; 7 bases map to TRBD1. Germline V gives CDR1 SGHRS, CDR2 YFSETQ. V was pared by 4 bases and J by 1 base, with 7 bases of the junction left unmatched. This CDR3 has 15 residues. CDR3 protein: CASSVGGEWNTEAFF. CDR3 in DNA: TGCGCCAGCAGCGTAGGGGGCGAATGGAACACTGAAGCTTTCTTT.

This chain links TRBV6-1 with TRBJ2-7, with TRBD1 as a possible D gene (6 bases). The CDR3 length is 13 residues. The germline V and J ends were trimmed by 3 bases and 3 bases, with 9 bases remaining between them. Germline CDR1 reads MNHNS; CDR2 reads SASEGT. CDR3 coding DNA: TGTGCCAGCAGTGATAGGACAGACTACGAGCAGTACTTC. This gives the protein CASSDRTDYEQYF.

This chain joins TRBV2 and TRBJ1-1; tentatively, D is TRBD1 (6 bases). Trimming stripped 4 bases from V and 1 base from J, with 16 bases between. The CDR3 is 16 amino acids. CDR1 is SNHLY and CDR2 is FYNNEI in the germline V gene. CDR3 sequence reads: CASSGVGGSENTEAFF. CDR3 coding DNA: TGTGCCAGCAGTGGCGTAGGGGGGTCGGAGAACACTGAAGCTTTCTTT.

This chain joins TRBV19 and TRBJ1-1, with no clear D. The CDR3 totals 16 residues. CDR1 is LNHDA, CDR2 SQIVND, per germline (reference sequence). Trimming pared 5 bases from V and 4 bases from J, leaving 20 bases between. The DNA for the CDR3 is TGTGCCAGTAGTGTCATTCCTCTACTAGACTCCACTGAAGCTTTCTTT. As protein: CASSVIPLLDSTEAFF.

The CDR3 sequence: CASSKQNPNTEAFF. The CDR3 DNA reads TGTGCCAGCAGCAAACAGAACCCGAACACTGAAGCTTTCTTT. The chain recombines TRBV21-1 with TRBJ1-1; the table's D call, TRBD1, has no DNA check behind it. TRBV21-1 is termed a pseudogene. This CDR3 is 14 amino acids long.

The J gene is TRBJ2-5, the V gene TRBV5-4, with a possible D match to TRBD1 (6 bases). Germline V gene lookup returns CDR1 SGHNT and CDR2 YYREEE (reference sequence). The V end was cut by 4 bases, the J end by 2 bases, with 12 bases between. The CDR3 spans 14 residues. CDR3 sequence (DNA): TGTGCCAGCAGCACGACAGGAATTCAAGAGACCCAGTACTTC. It specifies CASSTTGIQETQYF. The full variable domain, in which reference TRBV5-4 and TRBJ2-5 provide the parts outside the CDR3, is ETGVTQSPTHLIKTRGQQVTLRCSSQSGHNTVSWYQQALGQGPQFIFQYYREEENGRGNFPPRFSGLQFPNYSSELNVNALELDDSALYLCASSTTGIQETQYFGPGTRLLVL.

The chain has TRBV18 and TRBJ2-1; no clear D. The length of the CDR3 is 13 residues. The germline gives CDR1 KGHSH, CDR2 LQKENI. V lost 3 bases to trimming and J lost 3 bases, with 6 bases between them. CDR3 DNA sequence: TGTGCCAGCTCACCCGGTCTCTACAATGAGCAGTTCTTC. Translation gives CASSPGLYNEQFF.

The V and J genes are TRBV2 and TRBJ2-1, with a weak D call TRBD1 (6 bases). Germline values: CDR1 SNHLY, CDR2 FYNNEI. Deletions cut 6 bases from V and 5 bases from J, with 14 bases between. The CDR3 runs 14 residues. As DNA, the CDR3 is TGTGCCAGCAGGATACAGGGTTGGGACAATGAGCAGTTCTTC. It is translated as CASRIQGWDNEQFF. Looking up the rest from reference TRBV2 and TRBJ2-1 gives the full variable domain: EPEVTQTPSHQVTQMGQEVILRCVPISNHLYFYWYRQILGQKVEFLVSFYNNEISEKSEIFDDQFSVERPDGSNFTLKIRSTKLEDSAMYFCASRIQGWDNEQFFGPGTRLTVL.

CDR3 loop: CASGFFTGGELFF. Written as DNA, the CDR3 is TGTGCTAGTGGTTTTTTTACGGGCGGGGAGCTGTTTTTT. The gene calls are TRBV12-5 and TRBJ2-2; D remains ambiguous. This CDR3 is 13 amino acids long. Germline CDR1 and CDR2: LGHNT and FRNRAP. V was shortened by 3 bases and J by 7 bases, with 9 bases between the two germline ends.

The sample holds a few counts of this clone. The chain recombines TRBV7-9 with TRBJ1-6, with 7 nucleotides matching TRBD1. Unmatched junction bases numbered 0, after V lost 6 bases and J lost 7 bases. The CDR3 sequence is 12 residues long. Germline V gene sequence: CDR1 SEHNR, CDR2 FQNEAQ (reference sequence). CDR3 loop: CASRTGNSPLHF. In DNA, the CDR3 is TGTGCCAGCAGGACAGGGAATTCACCCCTCCACTTT.

V is TRBV18 and J is TRBJ1-5; 8 bases agree with TRBD1. This CDR3 has 14 residues. CDR1 KGHSH and CDR2 LQKENI come from the germline V gene. The ends lost 4 bases at V and 5 bases at J; junction bases unmatched: 4. CDR3 sequence reads: CASSLGQGHQPQHF. The CDR3 DNA sequence: TGTGCCAGCTCACTCGGACAGGGACATCAGCCCCAGCATTTT.

This clone was recorded only once. The J gene is TRBJ1-4, the V gene TRBV25-1; D not certain. There are 15 residues in the CDR3. Per germline, CDR1 MGHDK and CDR2 SYGVNS. Trimming left V 1 base short and J 4 bases short, with 10 bases between. For the CDR3, the DNA is TGTGCCAGCAGTGAATGGGCAGGTTATAATGAAAAACTGTTTTTT. It encodes CASSEWAGYNEKLFF.

This CDR3 reads CASQQGRQSDTQYF. The CDR3 DNA sequence: TGTGCCTCCCAACAGGGAAGGCAGTCAGATACGCAGTATTTT. The chain has TRBV30 and TRBJ2-3, with D possibly matching TRBD1 (6 bases). The CDR3 loop spans 14 amino acids. Germline CDR1 reads GTSNPN; CDR2 reads SVGIG (reference sequence). V lost 7 bases and J 4 bases, leaving 18 bases between the germline ends.

The chain couples TRBV7-9 to TRBJ2-3; 8 bases match TRBD1. Germline CDR1 reads SEHNR; CDR2 reads FQNEAQ (reference sequence). Germline trimming cut 3 bases from V and 7 bases from J; bases unmatched to any gene: 6. The CDR3 runs to 14 residues. The CDR3 nucleotides read TGTGCCAGCAGCTTGATGACAGGGGAAAATACGCAGTATTTT. Translating it yields CASSLMTGENTQYF. The complete variable domain, with remaining parts taken from reference TRBV7-9 and TRBJ2-3, reads DTGVSQNPRHKITKRGQNVTFRCDPISEHNRLYWYRQTLGQGPEFLTYFQNEAQLEKSRLLSDRFSAERPKGSFSTLEIQRTEQGDSAMYLCASSLMTGENTQYFGPGTRLTVL.

The chain recombines TRBV2 with TRBJ2-3; TRBD2 matches at 9 bases. The V segment lost 8 bases and the J segment 4 bases; nucleotides outside the gene matches: 4. The CDR3 loop spans 13 amino acids. Germline loops: CDR1 SNHLY, CDR2 FYNNEI. The CDR3: CASGGGGADTQYF. The CDR3 nucleotides are TGTGCCAGCGGGGGCGGGGGGGCAGATACGCAGTATTTT. The full variable domain, with the rest looked up from reference TRBV2 and TRBJ2-3, is EPEVTQTPSHQVTQMGQEVILRCVPISNHLYFYWYRQILGQKVEFLVSFYNNEISEKSEIFDDQFSVERPDGSNFTLKIRSTKLEDSAMYFCASGGGGADTQYFGPGTRLTVL.

The genes are TRBV10-2 and TRBJ2-7; 10 bases map to TRBD2. Germline values: CDR1 WSHSY, CDR2 SAAADI. V shed 5 bases and J 2 bases; nucleotides not matched to a gene: 3. The CDR3 is 14 residues long. The CDR3 protein is CASSPTSGTYEQYF. The CDR3 bases are TGCGCCAGCAGTCCTACTAGCGGGACCTACGAGCAGTACTTC.

CDR3 bases: TGCAGCGTTGCGGGACAGAATAATCAGCCCCAGCATTTT. Translated: CSVAGQNNQPQHF. The V call is TRBV29-1, the J call TRBJ1-5; 7 bases are shared with TRBD1. The CDR3 totals 13 residues. Germline assignment: CDR1 SQVTM and CDR2 ANQGSEA. V lost 4 bases to trimming and J lost 4 bases; unmatched junction nucleotides: 4.

The rearrangement links TRBV4-1 to TRBJ2-7; maybe TRBD2 (7 bases). Trimming stripped 3 bases from V and 6 bases from J, with 21 bases between. From germline, CDR1 is MGHRA and CDR2 YSYEKL. CDR3 length: 16 amino acids. The CDR3 protein is CASSHGAGALPREQYF. CDR3 bases: TGCGCCAGCAGCCATGGTGCGGGGGCCCTCCCCCGCGAGCAGTACTTC.

This rearrangement joins TRBV2 to TRBJ1-1; D is possibly TRBD1 (6 bases). The CDR3 loop spans 11 amino acids. V was shortened by 7 bases and J by 5 bases, with 8 bases between the two germline ends. CDR1 and CDR2 (germline): SNHLY, FYNNEI. CDR3 nucleotides: TGTGCCAGCAATAGGGGGACTGAAGCTTTCTTT. This sequence encodes CASNRGTEAFF.

The chain employs TRBV6-6 and TRBJ2-3; possibly TRBD1 for D (5 bases). The CDR3 runs to 14 residues. The germline V gene encodes CDR1 MNHNY and CDR2 SVGAGI (reference sequence). Deletions cut 0 bases from V and 3 bases from J, with 7 bases between. Written as DNA, the CDR3 is TGTGCCAGCAGTTACTCACAGGAGACAGATACGCAGTATTTT. Translation: CASSYSQETDTQYF.